This record covers a single T cell receptor beta chain. V gave up 3 bases and J gave up 1 base, with 10 bases separating them. The CDR3 is made up of 14 amino acids. Looked up from germline, CDR1 is DFQATT and CDR2 is SNEGSKA (reference sequence). Donors in Cohort 3 who had recovered were those with two negative PCRs, healthcare professional clearance, or resolution of their symptoms. These data are taken from a study of blood T cell repertoires in COVID-19. Study-level background: From T cells, B-cell-depleted T cells, or PBMCs came the material, which was cDNA or gDNA.

The table came from immunoSEQ multiplex PCR; TCRdb's copy has only in-frame clones and leaves some out. The sample yields around 480,000 clones, approximately 90% seen once. This TCR was recovered from a woman aged 18-30 years who had recovered from COVID-19. The sample comprised PBMCs or T cells enriched from blood (not recorded which). The V gene is TRBV20-1, the J gene TRBJ1-5; unclear D gene. The DNA for the CDR3 is TGCAGTGCTAGTCCGCGGGAAAGCAATCAGCCCCAGCATTTT. This codes for CSASPRESNQPQHF.